Listed below are T cell receptor beta chains from one sample, sequenced in a study of regulatory T cells in long-lasting Graves disease. TCRdb re-called the multiplex PCR reads with MiXCR, one entry per CDR3 protein. In the table there are roughly 400,000 distinct CDR3 sequences, less than 20% of which are singletons. The same data also contributed to another study, on T cells in Graves' hyperthyroidism and ophthalmopathy.

Sequencing was performed on peripheral blood mononuclear cells (PBMCs), taken at new diagnosis, from a patient treated with antithyroid drugs. The receptor source for this set is a woman in her late teens or twenties with Graves disease. The CDR3 runs from the conserved cysteine through the conserved F or W. The order of the fields is V gene, clone size, D gene, J gene, CDR3 protein, CDR3 DNA. The D gene is left open where the match is weak. Clone size is shown for a subset of rows, as once, few, many or a class of expanded clone.

>TRBV12-3/TRBV12-4|many|TRBD1|TRBJ1-1
CASSPGTGGRLNTEAFF
TGTGCCAGCAGTCCTGGGACAGGGGGCCGGTTGAACACTGAAGCTTTCTTT
>TRBV7-9|-|-|TRBJ2-7
CASSLVISASYEQYF
TGTGCCAGCAGCTTAGTAATTTCGGCCAGCTACGAGCAGTACTTC
>TRBV30|few|-|TRBJ1-4
CAWKKGRDPRRDQEKLFF
TGTGCCTGGAAAAAGGGCCGGGATCCACGGCGGGATCAAGAAAAACTGTTTTTT
>TRBV30|few|-|TRBJ2-3
CAWGYFSRTDTQYF
TGTGCCTGGGGGTACTTCTCACGCACAGATACGCAGTATTTT
>TRBV11-1|few|TRBD1|TRBJ1-1
CASSSPDRGTEAFF
TGTGCCAGCAGCTCCCCAGACAGGGGCACTGAAGCTTTCTTT
>TRBV20-1|few|TRBD1|TRBJ1-6
CSARDRVSSYNSPLHF
TGCAGTGCTAGGGACAGGGTCAGCTCCTATAATTCACCCCTCCACTTT
>TRBV30|many|TRBD2|TRBJ2-1
CAWRGGRRYNEQFF
TGTGCCTGGAGAGGCGGGAGACGTTACAATGAGCAGTTCTTC
>TRBV20-1|-|TRBD2|TRBJ2-3
CSARAPPGTSGRASDTQYF
TGCAGTGCTAGAGCTCCGCCTGGTACTAGCGGGAGGGCATCAGATACGCAGTATTTT
>TRBV29-1|-|-|TRBJ1-4
CSAANEKLFF
TGCAGCGCCGCTAATGAAAAACTGTTTTTT
>TRBV10-3|-|TRBD1|TRBJ2-3
CASSPLPGQGADTQYF
TGTGCCAGCTCACCACTCCCGGGACAGGGGGCAGATACGCAGTATTTT
>TRBV5-1|many|TRBD1|TRBJ2-3
CASSGEPGGTDTQYF
TGCGCCAGCAGCGGAGAACCAGGGGGTACAGATACGCAGTATTTT
>TRBV6-5|few|TRBD2|TRBJ2-1
CASSYTGGYNEQFF
TGTGCCAGCAGTTATACCGGGGGGTACAATGAGCAGTTCTTC
>TRBV12-3/TRBV12-4|many|TRBD1|TRBJ2-1
CASSLVQGKRNEQFF
TGTGCCAGCAGTTTGGTACAGGGGAAGAGGAATGAGCAGTTCTTC
>TRBV27|many|-|TRBJ1-1
CASSLAGPGTEAFF
TGTGCCAGCAGTTTAGCGGGCCCTGGGACTGAAGCTTTCTTT
>TRBV7-2|-|TRBD1|TRBJ2-4
CASSLAATGQNIQYF
TGTGCCAGCAGCTTAGCGGCGACAGGGCAAAACATTCAGTACTTC
>TRBV28|-|-|TRBJ1-6
CASSSGLTPYNSPLHF
TGTGCCAGCAGCTCAGGACTTACCCCATATAATTCACCCCTCCACTTT
>TRBV2|many|TRBD2|TRBJ2-1
CASSETASGRNEQFF
TGTGCCAGCAGTGAAACGGCTAGCGGGCGGAATGAGCAGTTCTTC
>TRBV10-1|-|TRBD2|TRBJ2-1
CASGTSGRANGQFF
TGCGCCAGCGGAACTAGCGGGAGGGCGAATGGGCAGTTCTTC